The rows below give T cell receptor beta chains drawn from one sample of a study of blood T cells in healthy people across ages. TCRdb reanalysed the 5' RACE reads using MiXCR and keeps one entry per CDR3 protein. In the table there are about 670,000 distinct CDR3 sequences, around 43% of which are singletons. Sequencing input: blood. The receptors stem from a man at least 80 years old in good health. CDR3s include the opening cysteine and the closing phenylalanine or tryptophan. A D gene is named only where the DNA matches it firmly. Expanded clones are given a class, and other clones once, few, many or no size at all.

TRBD1	TRBJ1-5	15	TRBV20-1	few	TGCAGTGCTAGAGAGACAGGGAATAGCAATCAGCCCCAGCATTTT	CSARETGNSNQPQHF
TRBD1	TRBJ2-7	15	TRBV4-2	-	TGTGCCAGCAGCCAAGCCGGGACAGGGGGCGCCGAGCAGTACTTC	CASSQAGTGGAEQYF
-	TRBJ2-5	13	TRBV20-1	-	TGCAGTGCTAGAGACGCCCGCCAGGAGACCCAGTACTTC	CSARDARQETQYF
-	TRBJ2-7	15	TRBV6-1	-	TGTGCCAGCAGTGAACGGGTGGGGCGCGGCTACGAGCAGTACTTC	CASSERVGRGYEQYF
TRBD2	TRBJ2-5	15	TRBV9	few	TGTGCCAGCAGCATCCGACTAGCGGGGAGGGAGACCCAGTACTTC	CASSIRLAGRETQYF
-	TRBJ2-6	17	TRBV9	few	TGTGCCAGCAGCGTAGCAGGGATGGGCTCTGGGGCCAACGTCCTGACTTTC	CASSVAGMGSGANVLTF
-	TRBJ1-4	15	TRBV12-3/TRBV12-4	-	TGTGCCAGCAGTTTCAGTGGACCGAGTAATGAAAAACTGTTTTTT	CASSFSGPSNEKLFF
-	TRBJ1-5	15	TRBV6-1	many	TGTGCCAGCAGTGTGGACAGTTATAGCAATCAGCCCCAGCATTTT	CASSVDSYSNQPQHF
TRBD1	TRBJ2-1	14	TRBV29-1	many	TGCAGCGTTGAAGATCGGACAGGTCCCAATGAGCAGTTCTTC	CSVEDRTGPNEQFF
TRBD1	TRBJ2-7	15	TRBV27	-	TGTGCCAGCAACATCCTAGACAGGGGGGCCCACGAGCAGTACTTC	CASNILDRGAHEQYF
-	TRBJ1-1	16	TRBV6-1	-	TGTGCCAGCAGTGAAGCGCTACCGGGACAGAACACTGAAGCTTTCTTT	CASSEALPGQNTEAFF
TRBD2	TRBJ2-2	16	TRBV5-1	few	TGCGCCAGCAGCCGTCGCGGGAGATCCGACACCGGGGAGCTGTTTTTT	CASSRRGRSDTGELFF
TRBD1	TRBJ2-5	16	TRBV14	-	TGTGCCAGCAGCCCTCTGGGACAGGGGGCGGAACGGACCCAGTACTTC	CASSPLGQGAERTQYF
-	TRBJ1-2	13	TRBV6-5	-	TGTGCCAGCAGTCACGACCCTAACTATGGCTACACCTTC	CASSHDPNYGYTF
TRBD1	TRBJ2-7	14	TRBV4-2	-	TGTGCCAGCAGCCAATCCAGGGACAGCTACGAGCAGTACTTC	CASSQSRDSYEQYF
TRBD2	TRBJ2-1	15	TRBV11-2	once	TGTGCCAGCAGCCCCGGGGGGTGGGCGCCCAATGGGCAGTTCTTC	CASSPGGWAPNGQFF
-	TRBJ1-6	17	TRBV20-1	few	TGCAGTGCTAGAGATCAGTTGGCAGGATACTATAATTCACCCCTCCACTTT	CSARDQLAGYYNSPLHF
-	TRBJ2-4	15	TRBV6-2/TRBV6-3	-	TGTGCCAGCAGCAGGCTTAACGGGGGCCAAAACATTCAGTACTTC	CASSRLNGGQNIQYF
TRBD2	TRBJ2-5	14	TRBV29-1	many	TGCAGCGTTGGACTAGCAAACTACCAAGAGACCCAGTACTTC	CSVGLANYQETQYF
-	TRBJ2-5	11	TRBV20-1	many	TGCAGTGCTAGGGTTTGGGAGACCCAGTACTTC	CSARVWETQYF
TRBD1	TRBJ1-2	15	TRBV29-1	few	TGCAGCGTTGAACCAACGGGACAGGGGAGCTATGGCTACACCTTC	CSVEPTGQGSYGYTF
TRBD1	TRBJ2-2	15	TRBV20-1	-	TGCAGTGCTAGGGCAGGACAGGCCCTAGGGGGGGAGCTGTTTTTT	CSARAGQALGGELFF
-	TRBJ1-2	15	TRBV6-2/TRBV6-3	-	TGTGCCAGCACCAGAACGGAGGGGCCATTCTATGGCTACACCTTC	CASTRTEGPFYGYTF
TRBD1	TRBJ2-5	13	TRBV6-2/TRBV6-3	-	TGTGCCAGCATCCCGACAGGGGCAGAGACCCAGTACTTC	CASIPTGAETQYF
-	TRBJ2-5	15	TRBV7-2	few	TGTGCCAGCAGCTTAGATGTTGGAGGGGGAAAGACCCAGTACTTC	CASSLDVGGGKTQYF
-	TRBJ2-6	19	TRBV15	-	TGTGCCACCAGCAGAGATCGGAGACAGACGTTGTCTGGGGCCAACGTCCTGACTTTC	CATSRDRRQTLSGANVLTF
-	TRBJ1-2	14	TRBV6-5	few	TGTGCCAGCAGTACAGGGAGGGTGGACTATGGCTACACCTTC	CASSTGRVDYGYTF
-	TRBJ1-2	15	TRBV6-2/TRBV6-3	-	TGTGCCAGCAGTTACTCGGCATCCAGAAACTATGGCTACACCTTC	CASSYSASRNYGYTF
-	TRBJ2-7	16	TRBV20-1	-	TGCAGTGCTAGAAGTAGGGGACGACTCTCCTACAATGAGCAGTACTTC	CSARSRGRLSYNEQYF
TRBD2	TRBJ2-1	16	TRBV11-3	-	TGTGCCAGCAGCCGCGAATCTAGCGGGGGATTAAATGAGCAGTTCTTC	CASSRESSGGLNEQFF
-	TRBJ2-7	15	TRBV7-2	-	TGTGCCGGCAGCTTAGTAGGGACCAGCTCCTACGAGCAGTACTTC	CAGSLVGTSSYEQYF
-	TRBJ2-1	16	TRBV6-2/TRBV6-3	-	TGTGCCAGCAGTTACTCGCCTACTTGGTCCTACAATGAGCAGTTCTTC	CASSYSPTWSYNEQFF
-	TRBJ2-2	16	TRBV20-1	-	TGCAGTGCTAGAGATGCGCCGCGGGTGAACACCGGGGAGCTGTTTTTT	CSARDAPRVNTGELFF
TRBD1	TRBJ2-2	15	TRBV7-7	-	TGTGCTAGCAGCTTAGGCCGGACAGGGCACGGGGAGCTGTTTTTT	CASSLGRTGHGELFF
-	TRBJ2-3	15	TRBV12-3/TRBV12-4	-	TGTGCCGGCAGTTTTAGGCCATCTAGCACAGATACGCAGTATTTT	CAGSFRPSSTDTQYF
-	TRBJ1-2	14	TRBV29-1	-	TGCAGCGTTGAAGATCGAGAGGGAACCTATGGCCACACCTTC	CSVEDREGTYGHTF
TRBD1	TRBJ1-1	18	TRBV18	-	TGTGCCAGCTCACCGTATGACAGGGGGCGATTGAAGAACACTGAAGCTTTCTTT	CASSPYDRGRLKNTEAFF
-	TRBJ2-6	17	TRBV6-2/TRBV6-3	many	TGTGCCAGCAGTTACCCGTCAGGAAGCTCTGGGGCCAACGTCCTGACTTTC	CASSYPSGSSGANVLTF
TRBD1	TRBJ2-7	18	TRBV7-9	few	TGTGCCAGCAGCCCTTCCGGGACAGGGGGCCCGAGCTCCTACGAGCAGTACTTC	CASSPSGTGGPSSYEQYF
TRBD2	TRBJ2-7	15	TRBV5-1	-	TGCGCCAGCAGCCGGACTAGCGGGAGTAACAATGAGCAGTACTTC	CASSRTSGSNNEQYF
-	TRBJ2-6	15	TRBV5-1	many	TGCGCCAGCTTCCAGAGGGGTACTGGGGCCAACGTCCTGACTTTC	CASFQRGTGANVLTF
TRBD1	TRBJ2-3	16	TRBV11-2	-	TGTGCCAGCAGCTTGGGGACAGGGTGGGGCACAGATACGCAGTATTTT	CASSLGTGWGTDTQYF
TRBD1	TRBJ2-1	15	TRBV12-3/TRBV12-4	few	TGTGCCAGCAGAATGGACAGGGCAAACTACAATGAGCAGTTCTTC	CASRMDRANYNEQFF
-	TRBJ2-2	17	TRBV2	few	TGTGCCAGCAGTGCCCCACTAGCTGTCGGATACACCGGGGAGCTGTTTTTT	CASSAPLAVGYTGELFF
TRBD2	TRBJ2-1	16	TRBV6-2/TRBV6-3	many	TGTGCCAGTAGCGTCTCCTGGGCGGGAGGGCCGGAGGAGCAGTTCTTC	CASSVSWAGGPEEQFF
TRBD1	TRBJ2-1	17	TRBV6-2/TRBV6-3	-	TGTGCCAGCAGTTCGAATCCGGGACAGGGGTCAGGCAATGAGCAGTTCTTC	CASSSNPGQGSGNEQFF
TRBD2	TRBJ2-5	18	TRBV20-1	-	TGCAGTGCTAGACTAAGGAAAGGGGGTAGCGGGAGTCAGGAGACCCAGTACTTC	CSARLRKGGSGSQETQYF
-	TRBJ2-4	13	TRBV5-1	many	TGCGCCAGCAGCTTTGGAGGCGCGGACATTCAGTACTTC	CASSFGGADIQYF
TRBD2	TRBJ2-1	14	TRBV12-3/TRBV12-4	many	TGTGCCAGCAGCTCCAGCGGGAGGGCCCATGAGCAGTTCTTC	CASSSSGRAHEQFF
-	TRBJ2-7	16	TRBV18	few	TGTGCCAGCTCACCAGATTTAGGGGGACCTTCCTACGAGCAGTACTTC	CASSPDLGGPSYEQYF
TRBD1	TRBJ2-7	15	TRBV6-5	few	TGTGCCAGCAGTGGCTGGGACAGGGCTATCTACGAGCAGTACTTC	CASSGWDRAIYEQYF
TRBD2	TRBJ2-1	14	TRBV7-8	-	TGTGCCAGCAGCCTGGGACTAGCGGGACGTGAGCAGTTCTTC	CASSLGLAGREQFF
TRBD2	TRBJ2-7	13	TRBV20-1	few	TGCAGTGCTACCGCTAGCGGGAGCTACGAGCAGTACTTC	CSATASGSYEQYF
TRBD1	TRBJ2-5	15	TRBV6-6	-	TGTGCCAGCAGTTACCAGGACAGGGGCGGGGAGACCCAGTACTTC	CASSYQDRGGETQYF
TRBD2	TRBJ2-7	14	TRBV5-4	few	TGTGCCAGCAGCCGTGCGGGGGGACGGGACGAGCAGTACTTC	CASSRAGGRDEQYF
TRBD2	TRBJ2-4	16	TRBV3-1	-	TGTGCCAGCAGCCACCGATGGGGGGGGAGGCCAAACATTCAGTACTTC	CASSHRWGGRPNIQYF
-	TRBJ1-2	13	TRBV10-2	few	TGCGCCAGCAGTGACCGTCCTAAGACGGGCTACACCTTC	CASSDRPKTGYTF